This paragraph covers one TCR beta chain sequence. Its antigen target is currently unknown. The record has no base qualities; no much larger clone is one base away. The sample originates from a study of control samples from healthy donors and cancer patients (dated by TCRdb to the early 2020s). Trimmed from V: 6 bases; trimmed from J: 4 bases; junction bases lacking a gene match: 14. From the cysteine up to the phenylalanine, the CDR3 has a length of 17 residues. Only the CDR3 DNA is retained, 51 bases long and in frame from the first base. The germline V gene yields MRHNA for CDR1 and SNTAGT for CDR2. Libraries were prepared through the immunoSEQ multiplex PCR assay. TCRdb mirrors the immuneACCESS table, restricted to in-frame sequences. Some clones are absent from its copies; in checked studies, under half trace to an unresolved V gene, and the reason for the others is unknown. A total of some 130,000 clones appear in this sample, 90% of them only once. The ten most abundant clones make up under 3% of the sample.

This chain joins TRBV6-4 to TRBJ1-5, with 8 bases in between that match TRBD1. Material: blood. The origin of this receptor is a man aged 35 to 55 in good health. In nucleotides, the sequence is TGTGCCAGCAGGGGCCAGGGGGCCAGAGGCAGGAATCAGCCCCAGCATTTT. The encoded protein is CASRGQGARGRNQPQHF.